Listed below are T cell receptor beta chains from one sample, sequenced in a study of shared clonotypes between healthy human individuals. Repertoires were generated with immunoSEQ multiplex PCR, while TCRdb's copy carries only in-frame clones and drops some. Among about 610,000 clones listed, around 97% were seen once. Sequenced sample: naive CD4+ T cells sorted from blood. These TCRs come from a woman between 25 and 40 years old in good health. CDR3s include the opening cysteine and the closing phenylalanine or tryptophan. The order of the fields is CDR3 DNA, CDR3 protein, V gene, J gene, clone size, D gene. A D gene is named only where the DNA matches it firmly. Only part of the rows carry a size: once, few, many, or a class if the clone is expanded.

DNA: TGTGCCAGCTCACCACCGAGACAGGGGATCCAAGAGACCCAGTACTTC; CDR3: CASSPPRQGIQETQYF; V: TRBV18; J: TRBJ2-5; size: -; D: TRBD1
DNA: TGCGCCAGCAGCTTGGGGATTCCTAGCGGCTATCGGAGCAATGAGCAGTTCTTC; CDR3: CASSLGIPSGYRSNEQFF; V: TRBV5-1; J: TRBJ2-1; size: -; D: TRBD2
DNA: TGCGCCAGCAGACTCGAGTGGAGGGGCGAGGCACAAGCTTTCTTT; CDR3: CASRLEWRGEAQAFF; V: TRBV5-1; J: TRBJ1-1; size: -; D: -
DNA: TGCAGCGTCGCGGGACTAGCGGGCGCGAACACCGGGGAGCTGTTTTTT; CDR3: CSVAGLAGANTGELFF; V: TRBV29-1; J: TRBJ2-2; size: -; D: TRBD2
DNA: TGTGCCAGTAGTTTGACGGGAGGTAGCTCCTACGAGCAGTACTTC; CDR3: CASSLTGGSSYEQYF; V: TRBV19; J: TRBJ2-7; size: once; D: TRBD2
DNA: TGTGCCTGGAGTGTAGGGCCAAGGATCTCTGGGGCCAACGTCCTGACTTTC; CDR3: CAWSVGPRISGANVLTF; V: TRBV30; J: TRBJ2-6; size: -; D: -
DNA: TGTGCCAGCAGCTGGGGTAGTAACGAGCAGTACTTC; CDR3: CASSWGSNEQYF; V: TRBV5-6; J: TRBJ2-7; size: -; D: -
DNA: TGTGCCAGCAGCTTATTGGGGCTAGCGTGGGAGACCCAGTACTTC; CDR3: CASSLLGLAWETQYF; V: TRBV7-3; J: TRBJ2-5; size: once; D: -
DNA: TGTGCCAGCTCAATCGGACAGGGAGCAGATACGCAGTATTTT; CDR3: CASSIGQGADTQYF; V: TRBV18; J: TRBJ2-3; size: -; D: TRBD1
DNA: TGCGCCAGCAGCGGTCAGGGTTGGAACACTGAAGCTTTCTTT; CDR3: CASSGQGWNTEAFF; V: TRBV5-1; J: TRBJ1-1; size: once; D: -
DNA: TGTGCCAGCAGTGACCGGCATCCAAATAGCAATCAGCCCCAGCATTTT; CDR3: CASSDRHPNSNQPQHF; V: TRBV6-1; J: TRBJ1-5; size: -; D: -
DNA: TGCGCCAGCAGCTTGGCCGATACAGGTTTCCCGAACACTGAAGCTTTCTTT; CDR3: CASSLADTGFPNTEAFF; V: TRBV5-1; J: TRBJ1-1; size: -; D: -
DNA: TGTGCCAGCAGTTTGAGAGTAGTGGACTATGGCTACACCTTC; CDR3: CASSLRVVDYGYTF; V: TRBV28; J: TRBJ1-2; size: -; D: -
DNA: TGTGCCAGCAGCTTAGAGGGGGCTTGGGAGACCCAGTACTTC; CDR3: CASSLEGAWETQYF; V: TRBV11-3; J: TRBJ2-5; size: -; D: -